Listed below are T cell receptor beta chains from one sample, sequenced in a study of T cell clones after liver transplantation. Produced via immunoSEQ multiplex PCR; TCRdb's table is partial and in-frame only. This table has roughly 62,000 clones, less than 85% appearing once. Material: CD4+ T cells from blood, obtained at the 15-month timepoint. Every receptor here comes from a human patient who received a liver transplant. The graft donor may have contributed some T cells. The CDR3 runs from the conserved cysteine through the conserved F or W. Each record gives: V gene, CDR3 length, CDR3 protein.

TRBV30 13 CAWRRGSGQPQHF
TRBV7-2 13 CASSAFISRELFF
TRBV7-2 14 CASSPGRQSSIQYF
TRBV28 15 CASQVPGVGIYGYTF
TRBV7-6 13 CASSSSAPTTQYF
TRBV28 14 CASSSPTGMDTIYF
TRBV5-6 14 CASSLGGLLDTQYF
TRBV6-1 11 CASSRGQEAFF
TRBV13 13 CASSLGLEVGQYF
TRBV6-5 14 CASSYTRGTYEQYF
TRBV2 15 CASRMGQGAYYGYTF